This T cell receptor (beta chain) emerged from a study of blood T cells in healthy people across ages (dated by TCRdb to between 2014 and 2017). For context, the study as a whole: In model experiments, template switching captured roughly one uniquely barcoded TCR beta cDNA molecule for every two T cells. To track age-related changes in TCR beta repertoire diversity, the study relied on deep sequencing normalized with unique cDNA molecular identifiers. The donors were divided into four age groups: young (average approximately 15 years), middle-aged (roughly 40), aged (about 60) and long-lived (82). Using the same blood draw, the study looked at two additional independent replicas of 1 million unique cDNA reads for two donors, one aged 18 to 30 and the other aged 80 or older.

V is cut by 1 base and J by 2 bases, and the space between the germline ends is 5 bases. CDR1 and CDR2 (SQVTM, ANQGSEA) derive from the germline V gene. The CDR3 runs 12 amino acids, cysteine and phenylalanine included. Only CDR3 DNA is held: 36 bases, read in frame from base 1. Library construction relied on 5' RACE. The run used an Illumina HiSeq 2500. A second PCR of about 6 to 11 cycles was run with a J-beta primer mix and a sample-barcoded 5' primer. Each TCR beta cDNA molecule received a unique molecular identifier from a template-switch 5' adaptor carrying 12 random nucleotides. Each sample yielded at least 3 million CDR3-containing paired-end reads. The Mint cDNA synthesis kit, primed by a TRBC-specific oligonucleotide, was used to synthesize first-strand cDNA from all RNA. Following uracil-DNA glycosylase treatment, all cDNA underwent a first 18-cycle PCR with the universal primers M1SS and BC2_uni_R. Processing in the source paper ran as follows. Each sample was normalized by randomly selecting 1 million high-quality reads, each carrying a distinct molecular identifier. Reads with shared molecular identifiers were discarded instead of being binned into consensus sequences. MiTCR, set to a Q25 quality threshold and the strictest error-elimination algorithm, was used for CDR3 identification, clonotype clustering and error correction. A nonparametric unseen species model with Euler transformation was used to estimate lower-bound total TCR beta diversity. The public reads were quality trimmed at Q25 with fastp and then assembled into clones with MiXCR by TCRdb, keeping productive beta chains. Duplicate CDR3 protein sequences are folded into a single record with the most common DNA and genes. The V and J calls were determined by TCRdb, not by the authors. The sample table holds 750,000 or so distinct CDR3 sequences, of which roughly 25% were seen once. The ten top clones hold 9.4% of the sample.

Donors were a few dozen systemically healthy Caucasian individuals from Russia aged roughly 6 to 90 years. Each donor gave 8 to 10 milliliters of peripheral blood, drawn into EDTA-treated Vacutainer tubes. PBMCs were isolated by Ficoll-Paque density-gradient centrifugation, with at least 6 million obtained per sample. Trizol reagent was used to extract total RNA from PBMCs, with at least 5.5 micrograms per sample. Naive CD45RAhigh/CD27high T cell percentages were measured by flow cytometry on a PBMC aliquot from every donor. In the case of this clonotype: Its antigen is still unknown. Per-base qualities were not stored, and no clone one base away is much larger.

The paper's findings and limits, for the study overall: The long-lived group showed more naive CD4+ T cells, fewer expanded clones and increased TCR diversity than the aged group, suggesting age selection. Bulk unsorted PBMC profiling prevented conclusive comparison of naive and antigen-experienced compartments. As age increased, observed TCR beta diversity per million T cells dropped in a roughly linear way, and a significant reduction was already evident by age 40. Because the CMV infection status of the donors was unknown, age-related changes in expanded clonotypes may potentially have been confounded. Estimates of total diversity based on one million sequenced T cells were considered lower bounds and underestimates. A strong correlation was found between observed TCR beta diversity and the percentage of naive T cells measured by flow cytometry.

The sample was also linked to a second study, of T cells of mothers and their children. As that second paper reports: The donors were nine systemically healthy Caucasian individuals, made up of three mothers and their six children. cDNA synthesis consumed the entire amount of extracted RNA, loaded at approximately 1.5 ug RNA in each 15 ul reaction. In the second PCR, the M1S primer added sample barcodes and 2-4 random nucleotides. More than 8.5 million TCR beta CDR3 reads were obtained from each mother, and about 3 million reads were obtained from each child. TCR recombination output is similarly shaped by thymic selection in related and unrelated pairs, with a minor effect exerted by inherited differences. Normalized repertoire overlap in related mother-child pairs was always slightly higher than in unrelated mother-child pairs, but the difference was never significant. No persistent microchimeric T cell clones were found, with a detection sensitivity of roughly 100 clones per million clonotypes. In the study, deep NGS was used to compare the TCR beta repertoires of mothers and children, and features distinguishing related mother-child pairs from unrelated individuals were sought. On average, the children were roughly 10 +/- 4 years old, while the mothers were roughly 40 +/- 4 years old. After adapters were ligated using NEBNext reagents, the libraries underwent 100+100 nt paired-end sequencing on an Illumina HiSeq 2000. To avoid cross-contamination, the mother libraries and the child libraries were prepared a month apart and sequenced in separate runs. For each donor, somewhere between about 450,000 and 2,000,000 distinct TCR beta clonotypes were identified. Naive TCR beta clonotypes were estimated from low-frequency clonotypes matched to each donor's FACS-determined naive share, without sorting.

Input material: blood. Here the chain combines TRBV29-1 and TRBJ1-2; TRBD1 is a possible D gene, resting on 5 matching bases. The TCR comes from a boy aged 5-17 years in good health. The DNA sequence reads TGCAGCGTTGAAGGGACAAACTATGGCTACACCTTC. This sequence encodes CSVEGTNYGYTF.